These 29 T cell receptor beta chains came from one sample sequenced in a study of T cell changes during pregnancy in multiple sclerosis. Here immunoSEQ multiplex PCR was the method, and the copy in TCRdb shows in-frame clones only, minus some. Of about 62,000 clones in the sample, 85% to 95% were seen once. This material consisted of CD8+ T cells from peripheral blood mononuclear cells, taken in the second trimester of pregnancy. These receptor sequences come from a female donor with multiple sclerosis, enrolled in a pregnancy study.

The chain couples TRBV13 to TRBJ2-3, with a possible D match to TRBD1 (6 bases). V lost 5 bases and J 9 bases, leaving 15 bases between the germline ends. This CDR3 comprises 13 residues. The germline gives CDR1 PRHDT, CDR2 FYEKMQ (reference sequence). The CDR3 DNA reads TGTGCCAGCAGCGGGGGAGAAAGGGGGACGCAGTATTTT. Protein sequence: CASSGGERGTQYF.

The chain recombines TRBV18 with TRBJ2-7, with a weak D call TRBD2 (6 bases). V was shortened by 5 bases and J by 0 bases, with 14 bases between the two germline ends. The CDR3 runs to 15 residues. Germline V CDR1 and CDR2: KGHSH, LQKENI. The CDR3 DNA sequence: TGTGCCAGCTCAAACCCGGGACTTAACTCCTACGAGCAGTACTTC. Amino acid sequence: CASSNPGLNSYEQYF.

The CDR3 region is CSTVMNTEAFF. CDR3 nucleotide sequence: TGCAGTACGGTCATGAACACTGAAGCTTTCTTT. This chain connects TRBV20-1 to TRBJ1-1, with unresolved D. The CDR3 totals 11 residues. Germline V lookup: CDR1 DFQATT, CDR2 SNEGSKA (reference sequence). Deletions cut 8 bases from V and 0 bases from J, with 7 bases between.

The CDR3 spells CASSNYRGTEGEQYF. The CDR3 nucleotides read TGTGCCAGCAGCAACTACAGGGGAACGGAGGGTGAGCAGTACTTC. The chain uses TRBV21-1 and TRBJ2-7; the D call of TRBD1 is as the table states it, not checked on the DNA. TRBV21-1 is reported as a pseudogene. CDR3 length: 15 residues.

V gene TRBV27 combines with J gene TRBJ1-3; TRBD1 agrees at 9 bases. The germline V gene encodes CDR1 MNHEY and CDR2 SMNVEV (reference sequence). V was pared by 5 bases and J by 0 bases, with 8 bases of the junction left unmatched. CDR3 length: 17 amino acids. The CDR3 loop reads CASSHRGQGSSGNTIYF. CDR3 nucleotides: TGTGCCAGCAGTCACAGGGGGCAGGGAAGCTCTGGAAACACCATATATTTT.

This clone was counted a single time. V and J are TRBV27 and TRBJ2-7, with a weak D call TRBD2 (7 bases). The CDR3 spans 14 residues. V was cut by 4 bases and J by 5 bases, with 15 bases left in between. Germline V gene sequence: CDR1 MNHEY, CDR2 SMNVEV (reference sequence). The CDR3 DNA sequence: TGTGCCAGCAGTTACAGGGCCGCGGGGGACGAGCAGTACTTC. Translated, it gives CASSYRAAGDEQYF.

The chain is built from TRBV13 and TRBJ2-1; maybe TRBD1 (6 bases). Germline CDR1 and CDR2: PRHDT and FYEKMQ (reference sequence). Between the trimmed V and J ends, which lost 5 bases and 0 bases, there was a span of 14 bases. This CDR3 has 16 residues. CDR3 loop: CASSNGRGGSYNEQFF. CDR3 coding DNA: TGTGCCAGCAGCAACGGTCGAGGGGGCTCCTACAATGAGCAGTTCTTC.

The rearrangement links TRBV11-2 to TRBJ2-7; 9 nucleotides align to TRBD1. Germline CDR1 and CDR2: SGHAT and FQNNGV. With 2 bases clipped from V and 3 bases from J, the junction kept 14 bases outside the gene matches. The CDR3 is 18 amino acids. CDR3 bases: TGTGCCAGCAGCTTACGCTCCCACAGGGGGCACACGGGCTACGAGCAGTACTTC. It encodes CASSLRSHRGHTGYEQYF.

This chain links TRBV4-3 with TRBJ2-3; maybe TRBD2 (6 bases). Germline V gene sequence: CDR1 LGHNA, CDR2 YSLEER. There are 20 residues in the CDR3. V was cut by 4 bases and J by 2 bases, with 28 bases left in between. This chain's CDR3 is CASSPGALEPGRAYTDTQYF. The CDR3 nucleotides read TGCGCCAGCAGCCCGGGAGCACTAGAACCCGGGCGGGCTTACACAGATACGCAGTATTTT.

The V and J genes are TRBV27 and TRBJ1-5; D remains ambiguous. V shed 3 bases and J shed 0 bases, with 3 bases lying between them. Germline V gene sequence: CDR1 MNHEY, CDR2 SMNVEV (reference sequence). The CDR3 totals 13 residues. In DNA form, the CDR3 reads TGTGCCAGCAGTTTCAATAGCAATCAGCCCCAGCATTTT. Amino acid sequence: CASSFNSNQPQHF.

The chain combines TRBV6-5 with TRBJ1-2; possibly TRBD1 for D (5 bases). V lost 7 bases and J lost 6, with 15 bases in between. Germline-derived CDR1 and CDR2 are MNHEY and SVGAGI. There are 13 residues in the CDR3. The CDR3 here is CASKGPQLHGYTF. The CDR3 nucleotides are TGTGCCAGCAAGGGGCCGCAGCTACATGGCTACACCTTC.

This clone was detected only once. V gene TRBV5-6 combines with J gene TRBJ1-5; 10 positions agree with TRBD1. The CDR3 consists of 15 residues. Germline V gives CDR1 SGHDT, CDR2 YYEEEE. Germline trimming cut 3 bases from V and 6 bases from J; bases unmatched to any gene: 6. The CDR3 here is CASSSGQGTGQPQHF. In DNA, the CDR3 is TGTGCCAGCAGCTCGGGACAGGGGACGGGTCAGCCCCAGCATTTT.

This rearrangement joins TRBV9 to TRBJ1-3; no clear D. The CDR3 runs 16 residues. V was clipped by 3 bases and J by 0 bases, with 13 bases between them. Germline-derived CDR1 and CDR2 are SGDLS and YYNGEE. CDR3 in amino acids: CASSEHSAYSGNTIYF. Written as DNA, the CDR3 is TGTGCCAGCAGCGAACACAGTGCCTACTCTGGAAACACCATATATTTT. Combining the CDR3 with reference TRBV9 and TRBJ1-3 gives the whole variable domain DSGVTQTPKHLITATGQRVTLRCSPRSGDLSVYWYQQSLDQGLQFLIQYYNGEERAKGNILERFSAQQFPDLHSELNLSSLELGDSALYFCASSEHSAYSGNTIYFGEGSWLTVV.

This chain links TRBV7-9 with TRBJ2-1; TRBD1 aligns across 12 bases. CDR1 is SEHNR, CDR2 FQNEAQ, per germline (reference sequence). V dropped 5 bases and J dropped 6; count of bases not matched to a gene: 2. This CDR3 comprises 14 residues. The DNA of the CDR3 is TGTGCCAGCAGCCGGGACAGGGGGCGCAATGAGCAGTTCTTC. This translates into CASSRDRGRNEQFF.

This rearrangement joins TRBV19 to TRBJ2-1; 9 bases are a match to TRBD1. CDR1 LNHDA and CDR2 SQIVND come from the germline V gene (reference sequence). V dropped 5 bases and J dropped 6; count of bases not matched to a gene: 2. The CDR3 loop spans 13 amino acids. DNA for the CDR3: TGTGCCAGTAGTCGGGACAGGGCCAATGAGCAGTTCTTC. This translates into CASSRDRANEQFF.

The rearrangement joins TRBV2 to TRBJ2-3, with D tentatively TRBD2 (5 bases). V shed 4 bases and J shed 5 bases, with 19 bases lying between them. Germline CDR1 SNHLY, CDR2 FYNNEI. This CDR3 is 16 amino acids long. The chain's CDR3 is CASSGRKSGSEDTQYF. The CDR3 nucleotides are TGTGCCAGCAGTGGAAGGAAGAGCGGTAGCGAAGATACGCAGTATTTT.

The rearrangement links TRBV7-9 to TRBJ2-5, with D perhaps TRBD1 (7 bases). The CDR3 is 16 amino acids. Trimming removed 2 bases at V and 5 bases at J, with 18 bases between. Germline V CDR1 and CDR2: SEHNR, FQNEAQ (reference sequence). In DNA, the CDR3 is TGTGCCAGCAGCTTAAAGGGGGCGGGATATGCGGAGACCCAGTACTTC. It encodes CASSLKGAGYAETQYF. The variable domain in full, with the rest retrieved from reference TRBV7-9 and TRBJ2-5, is DTGVSQNPRHKITKRGQNVTFRCDPISEHNRLYWYRQTLGQGPEFLTYFQNEAQLEKSRLLSDRFSAERPKGSFSTLEIQRTEQGDSAMYLCASSLKGAGYAETQYFGPGTRLLVL.

This chain uses TRBV28 with TRBJ1-2, with D hard to call. Germline V CDR1 and CDR2: MDHEN, SYDVKM. The V and J ends lost 4 bases and 3 bases respectively, with 18 bases between them. The CDR3 covers 16 residues. DNA for the CDR3: TGTGCCAGCAGTTCCCTAGATCCCCCCGCAGACTATGGCTACACCTTC. Translated, it gives CASSSLDPPADYGYTF.

The rearrangement uses TRBV6-1 and TRBJ2-7, with 8 bases identical to TRBD1. The CDR3 is made up of 16 amino acids. CDR1 is MNHNS, CDR2 SASEGT, per germline. V shed 2 bases and J 2 bases; nucleotides not matched to a gene: 8. CDR3 nucleotide sequence: TGTGCCAGCAGTGAACCTAGGGACAGGTATCCCTACGAGCAGTACTTC. Amino acids: CASSEPRDRYPYEQYF.

The chain couples TRBV19 to TRBJ1-5, with D perhaps matching TRBD1 (6 bases). The CDR3 is 14 amino acids. V dropped 6 bases and J dropped 0 bases, with 9 bases sitting between them. Looked up from germline, CDR1 is LNHDA and CDR2 is SQIVND (reference sequence). DNA for the CDR3: TGTGCCAGTAGGACAGGATATAGCAATCAGCCCCAGCATTTT. Protein sequence: CASRTGYSNQPQHF. The full variable domain, completed using reference TRBV19 and TRBJ1-5, is DGGITQSPKYLFRKEGQNVTLSCEQNLNHDAMYWYRQDPGQGLRLIYYSQIVNDFQKGDIAEGYSVSREKKESFPLTVTSAQKNPTAFYLCASRTGYSNQPQHFGDGTRLSIL.

This clone was seen only a few times. V is TRBV29-1 and J is TRBJ2-1; 10 bases map to TRBD2. The CDR3 is 15 residues long. V shed 1 base and J 6 bases; nucleotides not matched to a gene: 6. Germline V gene sequence: CDR1 SQVTM, CDR2 ANQGSEA. In nucleotides, the CDR3 is TGCAGCGTTGAAGGATTCCTAGCGGGAGCCAATGAGCAGTTCTTC. It yields the protein CSVEGFLAGANEQFF.

J is TRBJ2-1 and V is TRBV7-9; D may be TRBD1 (6 bases). Germline V gives CDR1 SEHNR, CDR2 FQNEAQ (reference sequence). V was cut by 3 bases and J by 8 bases, with 17 bases left in between. This CDR3 spans 15 amino acids. CDR3 region: CASSFRPGVSDEQFF. CDR3 in DNA: TGTGCCAGCAGCTTCCGGCCAGGGGTAAGCGATGAGCAGTTCTTC.

The chain couples TRBV6-1 to TRBJ2-1; the D gene is possibly TRBD2 (6 bases). Deletions cut 4 bases from V and 3 bases from J, with 22 bases between. Looked up from germline, CDR1 is MNHNS and CDR2 is SASEGT. This CDR3 is built from 18 residues. This CDR3 is CASSAREGLRYGYNEQFF. The CDR3 nucleotides read TGTGCCAGCAGTGCAAGAGAGGGACTCCGTTATGGCTACAATGAGCAGTTCTTC.

The genes are TRBV9 and TRBJ2-3; 12 nucleotides match TRBD2. This CDR3 contains 18 residues. Germline assignment: CDR1 SGDLS and CDR2 YYNGEE. V trimming: 0 bases; J trimming: 0 bases; junction bases outside the gene matches: 5. CDR3 sequence (DNA): TGTGCCAGCAGCGTAGCTTCCGGGACTAGCGGGAGCACAGATACGCAGTATTTT. It yields the protein CASSVASGTSGSTDTQYF. Complete variable domain (other parts from reference TRBV9 and TRBJ2-3): DSGVTQTPKHLITATGQRVTLRCSPRSGDLSVYWYQQSLDQGLQFLIQYYNGEERAKGNILERFSAQQFPDLHSELNLSSLELGDSALYFCASSVASGTSGSTDTQYFGPGTRLTVL.

The chain links TRBV5-1 to TRBJ1-1; possible D gene TRBD1, 6 bases. Per the germline V gene, CDR1 is SGHRS and CDR2 is YFSETQ. The V and J ends lost 2 bases and 0 bases respectively, with 8 bases between them. The CDR3 spans 14 residues. CDR3 sequence (DNA): TGCGCCAGCAGCTTTAGGGGGATGAACACTGAAGCTTTCTTT. Amino acids: CASSFRGMNTEAFF.

This sequence joins TRBV27 and TRBJ1-2; unclear D gene. The CDR3 is 12 amino acids. The V end lost 6 bases, the J end lost 6 bases, and 11 bases lay between the germline ends. Germline CDR1 and CDR2: MNHEY and SMNVEV (reference sequence). CDR3 nucleotides: TGTGCCAGCAGGGAGGGAATCGATGGCTACACCTTC. Its translation is CASREGIDGYTF.

The chain combines TRBV27 with TRBJ2-7, with 10 bases matching TRBD2. With 2 bases clipped from V and 1 base from J, the junction kept 5 bases outside the gene matches. This CDR3 is built from 16 residues. The V gene's germline CDR1 is MNHEY and CDR2 SMNVEV (reference sequence). Here the CDR3 DNA reads TGTGCCAGCAGTTTAGGGGCTAGCGGGGGATCCTACGAGCAGTACTTC. This translates into CASSLGASGGSYEQYF.

J is TRBJ2-7 and V is TRBV5-1, with 12 nucleotides matching TRBD2. This CDR3 contains 13 residues. The germline CDR1 and CDR2 sequences are SGHRS and YFSETQ. J lost 7 bases, V lost 4 bases, and 3 bases had no gene match. CDR3 residues: CASSVTSGREQYF. The CDR3 bases are TGCGCCAGCAGCGTCACTAGCGGGAGGGAGCAGTACTTC.

CDR3: CASMGQQETQYF. Here the CDR3 DNA reads TGTGCCAGCATGGGACAGCAAGAGACCCAGTACTTC. The gene calls are TRBV2 and TRBJ2-5; 7 bases fit TRBD1. Losses at the gene ends were 7 bases for V and 2 bases for J; bases not matched to a gene: 1. Germline CDR1 is SNHLY and CDR2 is FYNNEI. This CDR3 has 12 amino acids.